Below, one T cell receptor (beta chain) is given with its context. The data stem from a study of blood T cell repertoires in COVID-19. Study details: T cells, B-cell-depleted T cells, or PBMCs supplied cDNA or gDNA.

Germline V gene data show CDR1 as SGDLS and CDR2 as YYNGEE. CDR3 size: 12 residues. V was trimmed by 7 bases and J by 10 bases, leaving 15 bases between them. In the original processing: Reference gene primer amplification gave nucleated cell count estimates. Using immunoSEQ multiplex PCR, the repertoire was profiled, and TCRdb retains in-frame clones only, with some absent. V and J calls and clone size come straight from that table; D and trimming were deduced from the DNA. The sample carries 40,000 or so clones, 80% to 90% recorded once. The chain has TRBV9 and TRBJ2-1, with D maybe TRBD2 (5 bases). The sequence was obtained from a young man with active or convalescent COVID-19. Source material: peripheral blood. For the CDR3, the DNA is TGTGCCAGCGGGAGAGGGAGTCCCGAGCAGTTCTTC. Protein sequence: CASGRGSPEQFF.